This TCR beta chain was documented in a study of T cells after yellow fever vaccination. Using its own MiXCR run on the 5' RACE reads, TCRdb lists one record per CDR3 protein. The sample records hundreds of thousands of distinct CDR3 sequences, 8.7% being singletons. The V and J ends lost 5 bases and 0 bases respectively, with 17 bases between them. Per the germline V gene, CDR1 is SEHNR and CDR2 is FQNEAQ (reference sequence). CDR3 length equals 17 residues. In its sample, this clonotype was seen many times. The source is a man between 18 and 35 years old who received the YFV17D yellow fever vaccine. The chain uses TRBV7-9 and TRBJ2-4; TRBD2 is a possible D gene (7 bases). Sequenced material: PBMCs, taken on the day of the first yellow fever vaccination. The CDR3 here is CASSPVGGATAKNIQYF. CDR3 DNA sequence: TGTGCCAGCAGCCCTGTAGGGGGGGCCACAGCCAAAAACATTCAGTACTTC.